This T cell receptor beta chain was sequenced in a study of T-cell memory formation after mild COVID-19. Using constant-segment primers, 5'RACE produced TCR alpha and TCR beta cDNA libraries carrying sample barcodes and UMIs. TCRdb fed the 5' RACE reads into MiXCR, producing one record per CDR3 protein. In the table there are more than 400,000 distinct CDR3 sequences, around a sixth of which are singletons. Study-wide results and limits: Clones that shrank (day 15 to 85) were balanced CD4/CD8, whereas later expanders leaned CD4+. Some clones that responded were present in memory (sampled pre-infection), which suggests cross-reactive memory joined.

In its sample, this clonotype was seen many times. Its cognate antigen is unknown. The length of the CDR3 is 13 residues. Trimming pared 1 base from V and 2 bases from J, leaving 8 bases between. Germline-derived CDR1 and CDR2 are GTSNPN and SVGIG (reference sequence). Input material: PBMCs or a T cell subset sorted from them (not recorded which). This TCR derives from an adult woman who had mild COVID-19 (a few samples of this study predate the infection). Cell type and time point are not known. The chain has TRBV30 and TRBJ2-5; D not resolved. The CDR3 region has the DNA TGTGCCTGGAGTGGTGGACCACAAGAGACCCAGTACTTC. Translated: CAWSGGPQETQYF.